This T cell receptor beta chain derives from a study of regulatory T cells in long-lasting Graves disease. Background on the study: Antithyroid drugs had been taken by newly diagnosed Graves' patients for under 3 months. Points from the study as a whole: Persistent disease preferred TRBV28, TRBJ1-2 and TRBJ2-5. Graves' patients with persistent disease showed TCR diversity lower than patients newly diagnosed.

This clonotype was found a few times. Its antigen is not identified. CDR3 size: 14 residues. CDR1 is GTSNPN, CDR2 SVGIG, per germline (reference sequence). The V end lost 2 bases, the J end lost 0 bases, and 11 bases lay between the germline ends. For TCR beta, libraries came from iRepertoire HTBI primers and Arm-PCR of CDR3 regions. TCRdb processed the multiplex PCR reads anew with MiXCR; each CDR3 protein has one entry. Among 450,000 to 600,000 distinct CDR3 sequences, roughly 15% were seen once, and the ten largest hold 9.5% to 15%. The time point here: newly diagnosed GD, antithyroid drugs for less than 3 months. Extracted PBMC RNA gave rise to the TCR library. These data are also associated with another study on T cells in Graves' hyperthyroidism and ophthalmopathy. That source adds: In blood, most of the thyroid clonotypes expanded above 0.001 were also present.

Sample: peripheral blood mononuclear cells (PBMCs), taken at new diagnosis, from a patient treated with antithyroid drugs. The sequence derives from a man aged 35 to 55 with Graves disease. This rearrangement joins TRBV30 to TRBJ2-7; no reliable D call. The CDR3 bases are TGTGCCTGGAGTCGCTGGAGCCGCTCCTACGAGCAGTACTTC. Translated, it gives CAWSRWSRSYEQYF. The full variable domain, in which reference TRBV30 and TRBJ2-7 provide the parts outside the CDR3, is SQTIHQWPATLVQPVGSPLSLECTVEGTSNPNLYWYRQAAGRGLQLLFYSVGIGQISSEVPQNLSASRPQDRQFILSSKKLLLSDSGFYLCAWSRWSRSYEQYFGPGTRLTVT.